This T cell receptor beta chain was identified during a study of cytomegalovirus exposure and HLA in healthy donors (dated by TCRdb to 2017 to 2019). At the level of the whole study: An earlier analysis of some 600 of the donors reported 276 Gb of sequence data and 117 million unique TCR beta sequences obtained from around 170 million T cells. An early release that covered 640 HLA-typed donors contained about 290 gigabases of sequencing data and about 84 million unique TCR sequences. Of the roughly 420 genotyped donors, 81% were placed in the genetic ancestry cluster associated with self-reported Caucasian donors. The study aimed to test whether signatures of past pathogen exposure could be identified by cataloging public T cell receptors. The study profiled the T cell repertoires of fewer than 850 subjects by immunosequencing and related them to cytomegalovirus serostatus. Besides the first cohort of roughly 660 subjects, a separate validation cohort made up of 120 different subjects was used. To predict cytomegalovirus infection status, the study brought together high-throughput TCR immunosequencing, statistical association of individual TCRs with disease status, and machine learning. In a later analysis, previously published TCR beta repertoires from some 640 donors were re-analyzed and high-resolution HLA genotyping was added so that TCR occurrence patterns could be studied. Rather than using new phenotypic data, the later analysis identified candidate immune exposures from TCR beta sequences and from how often those sequences occurred across donors. An earlier analysis of some 500 of the donors applied high-throughput TCR beta sequencing to assess whether each TCR beta V gene segment acted as functional or pseudogenic. Donor age, sex, ethnicity and CMV serostatus were compiled alongside the repertoire data. Genome-wide SNP genotypes for about 65% of the roughly 670 donors were used in a later genetic analysis, which treated that subset as a discovery cohort. Every repertoire in the discovery cohort had been generated on one and the same sequencing platform. HLA typing covered class I and class II loci at four-digit resolution. Typing coverage differed by locus: A, B, C, DRB1 and DQB1 were typed in roughly 620-630 donors, DQA1 in about 560, DPA1 in around 600, and DPB1 in 472. Because of strong linkage in the cohort, five DR-DQ haplotypes were treated as single units for association and clustering. Among roughly 400 genotyped donors of the cohort, an average of about 240,000 unique TCR beta nucleotide sequences were sequenced per donor, roughly 20% of them non-productive.

Overall study outcomes, separate from this receptor: A cluster of highly shared sequence variants was judged likely to be a technical artifact of the sequencing pipeline. According to a later analysis, parvovirus B19, influenza, CMV and Epstein-Barr virus appeared linked to several top co-occurrence clusters. The study gave a list of more than 150 TCR beta chains associated with cytomegalovirus. A few of the identified cytomegalovirus-associated TCR beta chains were confirmed in vitro to be specific for cytomegalovirus antigens. Compared with the approximately 670-donor mean, donors in an Asian-associated ancestry cluster had fewer N-insertions in productive TCRs, according to a later genetic analysis. Most TCR sequences were observed very rarely across donors, whereas some public TCRs were present in many individuals. An association between a missense DCLRE1C variant and V-gene and J-gene trimming of TCR beta chains was found in a later genetic analysis and replicated in an independent cohort. The classifier was reported to diagnose cytomegalovirus status with high specificity and sensitivity in both the original cohort and the validation cohort. The cohort was sequenced for TCR beta chains only, and without alpha or paired-chain data the features that could be detected were limited. Because counts were too low, seventeen rarely observed V segments, including chromosome 9 orphons, were excluded from the earlier analysis of a few hundred of the donors. Most CMV-associated TCR beta chains appeared to be HLA-restricted in a later analysis, and the HLA associations seemed to be driven largely by CMV exposure. The authors suggested that the approach could potentially be generalized to other disease states and immunological phenotypes. Because some donors lacked HLA typing at each locus, the association tests relied only on the typed subset. In an earlier analysis of 587 of the donors, most TCR beta V segments were observed in productive rearrangements about 90% or about 30% of the time, broadly matching IMGT annotations. A further reported finding was that TCR beta sequences accurately predicted the HLA-A and HLA-B alleles for most subjects in the first cohort. Assigning TCR associations to individual alleles was difficult when HLA alleles, especially DR and DQ, strongly co-occurred. Some IMGT-functional V segments, including TRBV6-2 and TRBV6-3, could not be told apart with the 87-base-pair reads, so those segments were excluded. In a later analysis, TCR association rates were found to vary across HLA loci, with the most associated TCRs seen for DRB1 alleles and the fewest for HLA-C alleles. CMV serostatus was the only immune exposure information available for the cohort. In a later analysis, HLA-associated TCR beta chains showed more clonal expansion and lower generation probabilities than non-associated chains that were equally common. The presence/absence analyses assumed that sequencing depth was roughly uniform across donors, and that assumption may not be true. At a false discovery rate of 0.05, a later analysis linked about 17,000 TCR beta sequences to specific HLA alleles. Linkage disequilibrium might explain the correlated functional status among segregating V segments, but an unknown experimental factor could not be ruled out.

Unmatched junction bases come to 10, with V trimmed by 4 bases and J by 0 bases. From a lookup of the germline V gene, CDR1 and CDR2 are MDHEN and SYDVKM. Inclusive of the bounding cysteine and phenylalanine, the CDR3 is 19 residues long. The CDR3 DNA has 57 bases and is translated from base 1. Library prep was done by the immunoSEQ multiplex PCR assay. For the multiplex PCR, a mixture combining 60 forward primers for TCR Vbeta segments and 13 reverse primers for TCR Jbeta segments was used. The CDR3 region of rearranged TCR beta genes was amplified from genomic DNA by a multiplex PCR assay. Amplified TCR beta libraries were sequenced as 87-base-pair reads on the Illumina HiSeq System. The study's own analysis went as follows. A later analysis counted some 80 million unique TCR beta chains across the 650 to 700 repertoires, and around 9.9 million of these chains were shared by at least two donors. Raw reads were error-corrected and collapsed into unique sequences by a nearest-neighbor algorithm in which closely related sequences were merged to remove PCR and sequencing errors. V, D and J gene segments were assigned by aligning CDR3 sequences to IMGT reference sequences. For a sequence to be retained, a match of at least six nucleotides to both a V gene segment and a J gene segment was required. Rearrangements were called productive when the CDR3 lacked stop codons and stayed in frame with V and J; all others were non-productive. Following IMGT convention, CDR3 was defined as the stretch from the second conserved V-encoded cysteine to the conserved J-encoded phenylalanine. Sequences without an unambiguous match to a single V gene segment were excluded from the earlier analysis of several hundred of the donors. In an earlier analysis of approximately 590 of the donors, V segments were called functional above 56.7% productive rearrangements and were called segregating when the between-donor standard deviation exceeded 5%. A statistical classification framework was built for diagnosing cytomegalovirus status from the catalog of TCR beta chain sequences. V and J gene assignment, in a later analysis, came from comparing TCR nucleotide sequences with IMGT/GENE-DB human TR gene sequences. A later analysis assigned CDR3 sequences and most-parsimonious VDJ recombination scenarios with the TCRdist pipeline. In a later analysis, each TCR beta chain was defined by its CDR3 amino acid sequence together with its V-gene family, and reads lacking a unique V-gene family were excluded. To address suspected cross-contamination and a sequencing artifact, a later analysis removed a few hundred highly shared, low-generation-probability nucleotide sequences. In a later analysis, a clonal expansion index was calculated for each public chain from normalized within-repertoire ranks of inferred template counts. In a later analysis, generation probabilities were computed using a VDJ recombination model fitted to out-of-frame rearrangements, and the results were checked against IGoR. In a later analysis, hypergeometric tests were used to score TCR-TCR, TCR-HLA and TCR-CMV co-occurrence, with a repertoire-size bias correction applied to TCR pairs. A later analysis estimated false discovery rates by permuting HLA or CMV assignments 20 times. In a later analysis, co-occurring TCRs were grouped using DBSCAN, and TCRdist sequence similarity was added for clustering within HLA-allele-positive subsets. Repertoires with fewer than 30,000 or more than 120,000 public chains were left out of co-occurrence clustering, as were about five repertoires with anomalous nucleotide sharing. Here the immuneACCESS table is served through TCRdb, limited to in-frame sequences with V and J called. Missing clones are a known gap in these copies; in checked studies unresolved V genes cover under half, and the rest lacks a known reason. The DNA was the basis for D and trimming; V, J and clone size are from that table. The sample profile shows more than 150,000 clones; over 80% of them were found once. The ten most abundant clones make up around 1.4% of the sample.

The cohort consisted of 650 to 850 healthy bone marrow donors. Cohort members were all nominally healthy when sampled, although unrecorded immune exposures were likely present. The donor was CMV seropositive and belonged to the group of about 290 seropositive cohort members. Each donor provided a peripheral blood sample, and peripheral blood mononuclear cells were used for TCR beta sequencing. Genomic DNA extraction from the blood cell samples was performed with the Qiagen DNeasy Blood Extraction Kit. This clone was recorded a few times. The clone's antigen remains unknown. Per-nucleotide qualities are absent, and no much larger clonotype sits a single base away.

The chain is assembled from TRBV28 and TRBJ1-4, with 11 bases in between that match TRBD1. The source is a girl between 5 and 17 years old in good health and CMV-seropositive. The sequenced material came from PBMCs. CDR3 sequence: CASSSAGTGGPTTNEKLFF. The DNA sequence is TGTGCCAGCAGTTCAGCCGGGACAGGGGGTCCTACAACTAATGAAAAACTGTTTTTT. Supplemented by the reference TRBV28 and TRBJ1-4 proteins around the CDR3, the complete variable domain is DVKVTQSSRYLVKRTGEKVFLECVQDMDHENMFWYRQDPGLGLRLIYFSYDVKMKEKGDIPEGYSVSREKKERFSLILESASTNQTSMYLCASSSAGTGGPTTNEKLFFGSGTQLSVL.